These 22 T cell receptor beta chains originate from one sample sequenced in a study of T cells in narcolepsy. Profiled with immunoSEQ multiplex PCR; TCRdb holds only in-frame clones, not every one. The sample consists of about 40,000 clones, 88% of them appearing once. Sequenced material: CD45RA- memory CD4+ T cells from PBMCs. These receptors all stem from a human donor with narcolepsy.

In this sample, this clone turned up a few times. The genes are TRBV5-1 and TRBJ2-2; 8 nucleotides agree with TRBD2. The CDR3 sequence is 16 residues long. With 4 bases clipped from V and 0 bases from J, the junction kept 5 bases outside the gene matches. The germline V gene encodes CDR1 SGHRS and CDR2 YFSETQ. The CDR3 loop reads CASSPLRGANTGELFF. The DNA of the CDR3 is TGCGCCAGCAGCCCTTTGCGGGGGGCGAACACCGGGGAGCTGTTTTTT.

Only one count was recorded for this clone. The rearrangement links TRBV5-6 to TRBJ1-2; no clear D gene. Germline loops: CDR1 SGHDT, CDR2 YYEEEE. Trimming stripped 0 bases from V and 1 base from J, with 10 bases between. The CDR3 consists of 15 residues. The CDR3 nucleotides read TGTGCCAGCAGCTTGGGCCCCGCAGATAACTATGGCTACACCTTC. As protein: CASSLGPADNYGYTF.

V gene TRBV19 combines with J gene TRBJ2-2; 7 bases are shared with TRBD2. Unmatched junction bases numbered 15, after V lost 9 bases and J lost 8 bases. The CDR3 runs 15 residues. Germline V gene lookup returns CDR1 LNHDA and CDR2 SQIVND (reference sequence). This CDR3 reads CASSSAGPLRGELFF. CDR3 nucleotide sequence: TGTGCCAGCTCCTCAGCGGGGCCCCTGAGAGGGGAGCTGTTTTTT.

This chain's CDR3 is CATKMDGTPNTEAFF. CDR3 DNA sequence: TGTGCCACCAAAATGGACGGGACACCTAACACTGAAGCTTTCTTT. The chain joins TRBV6-5 to TRBJ1-1; possibly TRBD1 for D (6 bases). Germline V gene sequence: CDR1 MNHEY, CDR2 SVGAGI. The CDR3 contains 15 residues. Trimming removed 10 bases from V and 2 bases from J, with 20 bases in between.

This chain connects TRBV7-9 to TRBJ1-2; D remains unclear. The CDR3 runs 16 residues. V lost 5 bases and J lost 4, with 20 bases in between. Germline CDR1 SEHNR, CDR2 FQNEAQ (reference sequence). Written as DNA, the CDR3 is TGTGCCAGCAGCCAAGAAGGCTGGGCCGGGAGCTATGGCTACACCTTC. Amino acids: CASSQEGWAGSYGYTF.

The J gene is TRBJ2-1, the V gene TRBV28, with TRBD2 matching 8 bases. The junction had 18 bases not matched to a gene; V was cut back by 5 bases and J by 3 bases. The germline V gene encodes CDR1 MDHEN and CDR2 SYDVKM. This CDR3 spans 19 amino acids. The CDR3 DNA is TGTGCCAGCAGTAGTAGGAGGCTGGGATACCGGGGGGGCTACAATGAGCAGTTCTTC. Its translation is CASSSRRLGYRGGYNEQFF.

The chain joins TRBV27 to TRBJ1-5; 8 bases match TRBD1. V shed 6 bases and J 5 bases; nucleotides not matched to a gene: 6. Germline CDR1 MNHEY, CDR2 SMNVEV (reference sequence). The CDR3 covers 14 residues. The CDR3 sequence is CASRGTGGHQPQHF. DNA for the CDR3: TGTGCCAGCAGGGGGACAGGAGGTCATCAGCCCCAGCATTTT.

The J gene is TRBJ2-1, the V gene TRBV7-2, with 11 bases lining up with TRBD2. Germline CDR1 is SGHTA and CDR2 is FQGNSA. This CDR3 contains 16 residues. V gave up 2 bases and J gave up 5 bases; unmatched junction bases: 5. CDR3 sequence (DNA): TGTGCCAGCAGCTTACTAGCGGGGGGCCCCCACAATGAGCAGTTCTTC. It translates to CASSLLAGGPHNEQFF.

The chain is built from TRBV10-3 and TRBJ1-5; D is unclear. Trimming cost V 10 bases and J 2 bases, with 18 bases left between them. The CDR3 covers 15 residues. Germline CDR1 reads ENHRY; CDR2 reads SYGVKD. The CDR3 sequence is CATGDLTGGNQPQHF. CDR3 in DNA: TGTGCCACTGGGGATTTAACGGGAGGCAATCAGCCCCAGCATTTT.

V and J are TRBV13 and TRBJ2-7; the D gene could be TRBD1 or TRBD2 (5 bases each). V lost 2 bases and J 3 bases, leaving 14 bases between the germline ends. Germline V gene data show CDR1 as PRHDT and CDR2 as FYEKMQ (reference sequence). The CDR3 sequence is 15 residues long. In DNA, the CDR3 is TGTGCCAGCAGCTTACGGGACGGATTATACTACGAGCAGTACTTC. The encoded protein is CASSLRDGLYYEQYF.

The rearrangement uses TRBV19 and TRBJ1-5; a possible D gene is TRBD1 (5 bases). Germline V gives CDR1 LNHDA, CDR2 SQIVND (reference sequence). The CDR3 spans 14 residues. V dropped 7 bases and J dropped 3 bases, with 13 bases sitting between them. The CDR3 bases are TGTGCCAGTAAAGTAGAGGGGTCCAATCAGCCCCAGCATTTT. This translates into CASKVEGSNQPQHF. Drawing the rest from reference TRBV19 and TRBJ1-5, the complete variable domain is DGGITQSPKYLFRKEGQNVTLSCEQNLNHDAMYWYRQDPGQGLRLIYYSQIVNDFQKGDIAEGYSVSREKKESFPLTVTSAQKNPTAFYLCASKVEGSNQPQHFGDGTRLSIL.

The V gene is TRBV15, the J gene TRBJ1-2; 11 bases are shared with TRBD1. Germline loops: CDR1 LNHNV, CDR2 YYDKDF (reference sequence). The CDR3 spans 14 residues. Losses at the gene ends were 5 bases for V and 8 bases for J; bases not matched to a gene: 7. The DNA for the CDR3 is TGTGCCACCAGCGGCGGACAGGGGGCAGGGGGCTACACCTTC. Its protein is CATSGGQGAGGYTF. The whole variable domain, filled in from reference TRBV15 and TRBJ1-2, reads DAMVIQNPRYQVTQFGKPVTLSCSQTLNHNVMYWYQQKSSQAPKLLFHYYDKDFNNEADTPDNFQSRRPNTSFCFLDIRSPGLGDTAMYLCATSGGQGAGGYTFGSGTRLTVV.

The rearrangement uses TRBV7-2 and TRBJ1-2; 7 bases match TRBD1. From germline, CDR1 is SGHTA and CDR2 FQGNSA. The CDR3 spans 15 residues. The V and J ends lost 3 bases and 3 bases, in that order; junction bases with no gene match: 7. This CDR3 is CASSFGAGGDYGYTF. CDR3 DNA: TGTGCCAGCAGCTTCGGGGCAGGGGGTGACTATGGCTACACCTTC.

Of note for this clone: Other DNA sequences from this sample encode an identical CDR3 as well. This rearrangement joins TRBV6-5 to TRBJ1-2, with 7 bases identical to TRBD1. Per germline, CDR1 MNHEY and CDR2 SVGAGI. The V and J ends lost 2 bases and 7 bases, in that order; junction bases with no gene match: 4. The CDR3 extends over 13 amino acids. The CDR3 sequence: CASSYLGGSGYTF. CDR3 DNA sequence: TGTGCCAGCAGTTACCTAGGGGGCTCTGGCTACACCTTC.

The J gene is TRBJ2-1, the V gene TRBV6-1; 8 bases map to TRBD2. V shed 9 bases and J 9 bases; nucleotides not matched to a gene: 10. CDR3 size: 13 residues. The germline V gene has CDR1 MNHNS and CDR2 SASEGT. Here the CDR3 DNA reads TGTGCCAGTTCCGGGACTAGGAGTGTTGAGCAGTTCTTC. Translation gives CASSGTRSVEQFF.

This clone was seen just once. The chain carries TRBV11-2 and TRBJ2-7; 9 nucleotides line up with TRBD1. The CDR3 extends over 14 amino acids. The germline gives CDR1 SGHAT, CDR2 FQNNGV. The ends lost 3 bases at V and 2 bases at J; junction bases unmatched: 2. DNA of the CDR3: TGTGCCAGCAGCTTGGGACAGGGAACCTACGAGCAGTACTTC. Amino acids: CASSLGQGTYEQYF.

This chain connects TRBV5-1 to TRBJ2-5; D uncertain. From germline, CDR1 is SGHRS and CDR2 YFSETQ. CDR3 length equals 16 residues. Trimming took 0 bases from V and 0 from J, leaving 12 bases between them. The CDR3 region has the DNA TGCGCCAGCAGCTTGGCCATATCGCGGTACCAAGAGACCCAGTACTTC. It codes for CASSLAISRYQETQYF.

The chain carries TRBV7-6 and TRBJ2-1; 9 bases agree with TRBD1. CDR1 is SGHVS, CDR2 FNYEAQ, per germline. V lost 5 bases and J lost 6; bases outside the gene matches: 11. This CDR3 has 16 amino acids. The CDR3 nucleotides read TGTGCCAGCAGCCCCGAAACTTGGACAGGGGCCAATGAGCAGTTCTTC. This gives the protein CASSPETWTGANEQFF.

The V and J genes are TRBV5-1 and TRBJ1-5; no clear D gene. The CDR3 has 14 residues. Germline V lookup: CDR1 SGHRS, CDR2 YFSETQ. Trimming left V 4 bases short and J 2 bases short, with 10 bases between. The CDR3 sequence is CASSESGGNQPQHF. The CDR3 DNA sequence: TGCGCCAGCAGCGAGAGTGGTGGCAATCAGCCCCAGCATTTT. Supplemented by reference TRBV5-1 and TRBJ1-5, the full variable domain reads KAGVTQTPRYLIKTRGQQVTLSCSPISGHRSVSWYQQTPGQGLQFLFEYFSETQRNKGNFPGRFSGRQFSNSRSEMNVSTLELGDSALYLCASSESGGNQPQHFGDGTRLSIL.

The CDR3 region is CASGGRPISTGELFF. CDR3 nucleotide sequence: TGCGCCAGCGGGGGGCGTCCAATAAGCACCGGGGAGCTGTTTTTT. The rearrangement joins TRBV4-1 to TRBJ2-2; D may correspond to TRBD1 or TRBD2 (6 bases each). Germline CDR1 is MGHRA and CDR2 is YSYEKL. This CDR3 contains 15 residues. The ends were cut back, 8 bases at V and 4 bases at J, with 17 bases in the middle.

The V and J genes are TRBV4-1 and TRBJ2-7; 8 bases line up with TRBD2. V lost 2 bases to trimming and J lost 7 bases; unmatched junction nucleotides: 10. The CDR3 has 15 residues. The germline CDR1 and CDR2 sequences are MGHRA and YSYEKL. CDR3: CASSQPTSGRREQYF. The CDR3 DNA reads TGCGCCAGCAGCCAACCCACTAGCGGTCGTCGGGAGCAGTACTTC.

CDR3 in DNA: TGTGCCAGCAGTCCGAGGGCAAGGAGGGAAGAGACCCAGTACTTC. It translates to CASSPRARREETQYF. The chain couples TRBV7-2 to TRBJ2-5; a possible D gene is TRBD2 (6 bases). V gave up 6 bases and J gave up 3 bases, with 17 bases separating them. The length of the CDR3 is 15 residues. CDR1 and CDR2 (germline): SGHTA, FQGNSA. The full variable domain, rest sourced from reference TRBV7-2 and TRBJ2-5, is GAGVSQSPSNKVTEKGKDVELRCDPISGHTALYWYRQSLGQGLEFLIYFQGNSAPDKSGLPSDRFSAERTGGSVSTLTIQRTQQEDSAVYLCASSPRARREETQYFGPGTRLLVL.